The T cell receptor beta chain under discussion was sequenced for a study of CD8 T cells in ankylosing spondylitis. Study-level results: It appeared that ankylosing spondylitis blood was characterized by a TCR beta motif of seven or eight highly homologous variants. Clones linked to the disease showed a CD8+ phenotype. They occurred at relatively low frequencies in peripheral blood.

TCRdb itself ran the 5' RACE reads through MiXCR, one entry per CDR3 protein. Among 500,000 or so distinct CDR3 sequences, 5.3% were seen once, and the ten largest hold 3% to 4%. Germline lookup yields CDR1 SEHNR and CDR2 FQNEAQ (reference sequence). CDR3 length: 14 amino acids. The V end lost 4 bases, the J end lost 4 bases, and 10 bases lay between the germline ends. This clonotype was recorded at least ten times. The antigen remains undetermined. The chain employs TRBV7-9 and TRBJ1-4; D possibly corresponds to TRBD1 (5 bases). The sequencing sample was made of blood, either unsorted or a sorted T cell fraction (not recorded which). This TCR was recovered from a male donor with ankylosing spondylitis. The CDR3 here is CASSSGTYNEKLFF. Written as DNA, the CDR3 is TGTGCCAGCAGCTCCGGGACCTATAATGAAAAACTGTTTTTT.